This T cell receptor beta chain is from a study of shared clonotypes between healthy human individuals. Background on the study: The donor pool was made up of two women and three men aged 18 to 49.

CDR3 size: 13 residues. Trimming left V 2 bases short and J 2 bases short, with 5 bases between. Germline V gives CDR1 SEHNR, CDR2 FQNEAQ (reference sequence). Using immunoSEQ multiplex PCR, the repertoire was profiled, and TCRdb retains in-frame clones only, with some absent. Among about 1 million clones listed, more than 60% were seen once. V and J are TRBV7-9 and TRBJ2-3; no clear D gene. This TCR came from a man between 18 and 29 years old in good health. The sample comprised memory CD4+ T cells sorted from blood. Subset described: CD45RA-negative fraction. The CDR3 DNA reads TGTGCCAGCAGCTTAATCTCCACAGATACGCAGTATTTT. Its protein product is CASSLISTDTQYF.